These 8 T cell receptor beta chains were all obtained from the same sample, sequenced in a study of control samples from healthy donors and cancer patients (dated by TCRdb to 2020 to 2022). Library generation was performed with the immunoSEQ multiplex PCR assay. TCRdb's version of the immuneACCESS table is confined to in-frame rearrangements and falls short of the full clone set. An unresolved V gene accounts for under half of the shortfall where checked; the remainder is of unknown origin. The sample yields around 30,000 clones; around 83% were counted once. The ten largest clones add up to under 2% of the sample. The sequenced material came from PBMCs. These receptor sequences come from a middle-aged woman with lung cancer.

The chain is built from TRBV30 and TRBJ1-5; tentative D call: TRBD1 (5 bases). Germline V gene sequence: CDR1 GTSNPN, CDR2 SVGIG (reference sequence). This CDR3 comprises 15 residues. V shed 0 bases and J shed 3 bases, with 12 bases lying between them. CDR3 region: CAWSVGRGPNQPQHF. CDR3 coding DNA: TGTGCCTGGAGTGTGGGTAGGGGACCCAATCAGCCCCAGCATTTT.

In DNA, the CDR3 is TGTGCCATCAGTGTTGAGAGGAGCACTGAAGCTTTCTTT. It translates to CAISVERSTEAFF. The chain employs TRBV10-3 and TRBJ1-1; no clear D gene. Trimming shortened V by 4 bases and J by 4 bases, and 10 bases separated the two germline ends. The germline V gene has CDR1 ENHRY and CDR2 SYGVKD. This CDR3 has 13 residues.

V gene TRBV7-2 combines with J gene TRBJ2-5; 7 nucleotides agree with TRBD1. The CDR3 loop spans 15 amino acids. The V and J ends lost 7 bases and 5 bases, in that order; junction bases with no gene match: 13. The germline V gene encodes CDR1 SGHTA and CDR2 FQGNSA. CDR3 DNA: TGTGCCAGCAACCAGGGGGATAGAAGGGGGGAGACCCAGTACTTC. Translating it yields CASNQGDRRGETQYF.

In DNA form, the CDR3 reads TGTGCCAGCAGTTACTCAGCAGGGGGGAACACTGAAGCTTTCTTT. Translating gives CASSYSAGGNTEAFF. The genes are TRBV6-6 and TRBJ1-1; 7 positions agree with TRBD1. Looked up from germline, CDR1 is MNHNY and CDR2 is SVGAGI (reference sequence). V dropped 0 bases and J dropped 1; count of bases not matched to a gene: 2. The CDR3 has 15 residues.

CDR3 loop: CASSPDSYSNQPQHF. The CDR3 region has the DNA TGTGCCAGCAGCCCTGACAGTTATAGCAATCAGCCCCAGCATTTT. V and J are TRBV9 and TRBJ1-5, with D possibly being TRBD1 (5 bases). The V gene's germline CDR1 is SGDLS and CDR2 YYNGEE. V shed 4 bases and J shed 0 bases, with 11 bases lying between them. The CDR3 is 15 amino acids.

This clone has just a few counts. The chain links TRBV12-3 or TRBV12-4 to TRBJ1-2, with D possibly matching TRBD1 (5 bases). The CDR3 spans 13 residues. With 2 bases removed from V and 2 bases from J, the gap between germline ends came to 6 bases. CDR3 DNA: TGTGCCAGCAGTTTACCAGGGAACTATGGCTACACCTTC. Translating it yields CASSLPGNYGYTF.

V usage is TRBV11-2 and J usage is TRBJ1-2; the D is unclear. In germline, CDR1 is SGHAT, CDR2 FQNNGV. Deletions cut 1 base from V and 8 bases from J, with 14 bases between. This CDR3 contains 14 residues. The CDR3, as DNA: TGTGCCAGCAGCTTAGGCTCAGCTTCTGACGGCTACACCTTC. It encodes CASSLGSASDGYTF.

V usage is TRBV15 and J usage is TRBJ2-7; 8 positions agree with TRBD2. Germline trimming cut 3 bases from V and 12 bases from J; bases unmatched to any gene: 10. The germline V gene encodes CDR1 LNHNV and CDR2 YYDKDF (reference sequence). The CDR3 runs to 13 residues. In DNA, the CDR3 is TGTGCCACCAGCAGCCAGTCGGGGGGGAAGCCGTACTTC. It yields the protein CATSSQSGGKPYF.